This T cell receptor (beta chain) comes out of a study of cytomegalovirus exposure and HLA in healthy donors. On the study more broadly: In a previous analysis, some 120 million unique TCR beta sequences were found from 170 million or so T cells. Overall study results and limits: When presence/absence was analysed, sequencing depth was taken to be roughly uniform across donors. Productive status was seen about 87% or about 30% of the time for most TCR beta V segments in an earlier analysis. There were around 160 TCR beta chains listed as cytomegalovirus-associated.

Primers for the PCR totalled 60 Vbeta and 13 Jbeta. The data were produced by immunoSEQ multiplex PCR, yet TCRdb's version contains in-frame clones alone and is incomplete. Among approximately 89,000 clones listed, about three quarters were seen once. As for this clone: What it binds is not known.

CDR3 size: 13 residues. Germline V gene lookup returns CDR1 SGHNT and CDR2 YENEEA. The V end lost 9 bases, the J end lost 4 bases, and 12 bases lay between the germline ends. Sequencing input: PBMCs. The chain has TRBV11-3 and TRBJ2-2, with D possibly TRBD2 on 7 matching bases. The TCR comes from a man aged 25-45 years in good health and CMV-seropositive. The CDR3 region is CARKRGGTGELFF. The CDR3 bases are TGTGCCAGAAAAAGGGGGGGCACCGGGGAGCTGTTTTTT.